One and the same sample provided the 30 T cell receptor beta chains below, sequenced in a study of blood T cell repertoires in COVID-19. Sequencing used immunoSEQ multiplex PCR; TCRdb keeps in-frame clones, though not all of them. The table records some 490,000 clones, 88% of them present only once. The sample taken for sequencing was PBMCs or T cells enriched from blood (not recorded which). Source of these receptors: an older woman who had recovered from COVID-19.

J is TRBJ2-7 and V is TRBV3-1 (or the pseudogene TRBV3-2), with TRBD1 matching 7 bases. V was pared by 2 bases and J by 3 bases, with 19 bases of the junction left unmatched. The CDR3 has 19 residues. The germline V gene encodes CDR1 LGHDT and CDR2 YNNKEL (reference sequence). CDR3 in DNA: TGTGCCAGCAGCCAAAGGGGGCTACTTCCCTGTAGATTTTGCTACGAGCAGTACGTC. It translates to CASSQRGLLPCRFCYEQYV.

This chain uses TRBV19 with TRBJ2-5; no clear D. The V end lost 5 bases, the J end lost 1 base, and 11 bases lay between the germline ends. The CDR3 is 14 amino acids. Germline V gives CDR1 LNHDA, CDR2 SQIVND (reference sequence). CDR3 residues: CASSYWASQETQYF. The CDR3, as DNA: TGTGCCAGTAGTTACTGGGCAAGCCAAGAGACCCAGTACTTC.

The chain is built from TRBV2 and TRBJ2-5, with TRBD2 identical over 9 bases. The CDR3 is 16 residues long. With V trimmed by 2 bases and J by 5 bases, 9 bases remained unmatched. CDR1 SNHLY and CDR2 FYNNEI come from the germline V gene. In DNA, the CDR3 is TGTGCCAGCAGTGAAATTGGCGGGGGGGCCCCCGAGACCCAGTACTTC. Its protein is CASSEIGGGAPETQYF. Based on the CDR3 plus reference TRBV2 and TRBJ2-5, the full variable domain is EPEVTQTPSHQVTQMGQEVILRCVPISNHLYFYWYRQILGQKVEFLVSFYNNEISEKSEIFDDQFSVERPDGSNFTLKIRSTKLEDSAMYFCASSEIGGGAPETQYFGPGTRLLVL.

Turning to this clone: A much more abundant neighbour one base away suggests this may be a read error. Distinct nucleotide sequences in the sample also encode this CDR3. The chain recombines TRBV5-1 with TRBJ2-1; a weak D match, TRBD1 (6 bases). The germline CDR1 and CDR2 sequences are SGHRS and YFSETQ. This CDR3 is 15 amino acids long. V was cut by 0 bases and J by 0 bases, with 7 bases left in between. The CDR3 reads CASSLVGGSYNEQFF. In DNA form, the CDR3 reads TGCGCCAGCAGCTTGGTAGGGGGCTCCTACAATGAGCAGTTCTTC.

This clone is a singleton in its sample. The chain uses TRBV18 and TRBJ1-4; no firm D call. Between the trimmed V and J ends, which lost 2 bases and 6 bases, there was a span of 13 bases. This CDR3 has 15 amino acids. Germline CDR1 and CDR2: KGHSH and LQKENI. The CDR3: CASSPISGQDEKLFF. CDR3 in DNA: TGTGCCAGCTCACCAATTTCTGGGCAGGATGAAAAACTGTTTTTT.

This clone was found once. This chain links TRBV4-2 with TRBJ2-5, with TRBD2 matching 7 bases. V shed 1 base and J 1 base; nucleotides not matched to a gene: 3. Looked up from germline, CDR1 is LGHNA and CDR2 is YNFKEQ. This CDR3 contains 15 residues. This CDR3 is CASSQARGIQETQYF. CDR3 DNA sequence: TGTGCCAGCAGCCAAGCGCGGGGGATCCAAGAGACCCAGTACTTC.

The rearrangement joins TRBV2 to TRBJ2-6; D remains ambiguous. Trimming stripped 4 bases from V and 0 bases from J, with 10 bases between. The CDR3 runs to 16 residues. Per the germline V gene, CDR1 is SNHLY and CDR2 is FYNNEI. The chain's CDR3 is CASSGAVPSGANVLTF. The CDR3 DNA is TGTGCCAGCAGTGGGGCTGTCCCCTCTGGGGCCAACGTCCTGACTTTC.

The V and J genes are TRBV19 and TRBJ1-5, with D hard to call. In germline, CDR1 is LNHDA, CDR2 SQIVND (reference sequence). V lost 3 bases and J lost 1, with 4 bases in between. The CDR3 loop spans 13 amino acids. CDR3 in amino acids: CASSISSNQPQHF. The CDR3 DNA follows: TGTGCCAGTAGTATTTCGAGCAATCAGCCCCAGCATTTT.

This rearrangement joins TRBV11-2 to TRBJ2-5, with D perhaps matching TRBD1 (6 bases). The V gene's germline CDR1 is SGHAT and CDR2 FQNNGV. Between the trimmed V and J ends, which lost 5 bases and 5 bases, there was a span of 15 bases. The CDR3 contains 14 residues. CDR3 sequence reads: CASSPQGRGETQYF. The CDR3 DNA reads TGTGCCAGCAGCCCGCAGGGGAGAGGGGAGACCCAGTACTTC. The full variable domain, in which reference TRBV11-2 and TRBJ2-5 provide the parts outside the CDR3, is EAGVAQSPRYKIIEKRQSVAFWCNPISGHATLYWYQQILGQGPKLLIQFQNNGVVDDSQLPKDRFSAERLKGVDSTLKIQPAKLEDSAVYLCASSPQGRGETQYFGPGTRLLVL.

This rearrangement joins TRBV28 to TRBJ2-2; tentatively, D is TRBD1 (6 bases). The V and J ends lost 4 bases and 6 bases respectively, with 15 bases between them. In germline, CDR1 is MDHEN, CDR2 SYDVKM. The CDR3 runs to 15 residues. This CDR3 is CASSSGAKGPGELFF. In DNA form, the CDR3 reads TGTGCCAGCAGTTCAGGGGCTAAGGGCCCCGGGGAGCTGTTTTTT.

V usage is TRBV3-1 (or the pseudogene TRBV3-2) and J usage is TRBJ1-6; 8 positions match TRBD1. Germline CDR1 and CDR2: LGHDT and YNNKEL (reference sequence). The J segment lost 8 bases and the V segment lost 4 bases, leaving 1 base of the junction unmatched. The CDR3 has 13 amino acids. In nucleotides, the CDR3 is TGTGCCAGCAGCCCAGGGGGCCATTCACCCCTCCACTTT. This sequence encodes CASSPGGHSPLHF.

The chain has TRBV19 and TRBJ2-3; 11 bases are shared with TRBD2. The CDR3 totals 16 residues. Germline V gene data show CDR1 as LNHDA and CDR2 as SQIVND (reference sequence). V trimming: 5 bases; J trimming: 9 bases; junction bases outside the gene matches: 13. The CDR3 reads CASSSSLAGGPGTQYF. In DNA form, the CDR3 reads TGTGCCAGTAGTTCGAGCTTAGCGGGGGGGCCGGGGACGCAGTATTTT.

This chain connects TRBV19 to TRBJ2-2, with 9 positions matching TRBD2. Germline V CDR1 and CDR2: LNHDA, SQIVND (reference sequence). The CDR3 length is 16 residues. V lost 3 bases to trimming and J lost 7 bases; unmatched junction nucleotides: 9. In nucleotides, the CDR3 is TGTGCCAGTAGTATGGAGCGGGGGGTTACTGGCGGGGAGCTGTTTTTT. It encodes CASSMERGVTGGELFF. Together with reference TRBV19 and TRBJ2-2, the CDR3 gives the full variable domain: DGGITQSPKYLFRKEGQNVTLSCEQNLNHDAMYWYRQDPGQGLRLIYYSQIVNDFQKGDIAEGYSVSREKKESFPLTVTSAQKNPTAFYLCASSMERGVTGGELFFGEGSRLTVL.

The chain links TRBV7-9 to TRBJ2-7; 7 bases align to TRBD1. Germline CDR1 SEHNR, CDR2 FQNEAQ (reference sequence). The CDR3 has 17 amino acids. J was trimmed by 3 bases and V by 5 bases; bases with no gene match: 16. DNA for the CDR3: TGTGCCAGCAGCCCAAGGGGACCGGGACAGTTAAGCTACGAGCAGTACTTC. Its protein is CASSPRGPGQLSYEQYF.

This chain links TRBV30 with TRBJ2-1; 7 bases line up with TRBD1. CDR1 is GTSNPN and CDR2 is SVGIG in the germline V gene (reference sequence). The CDR3 covers 14 residues. J lost 8 bases, V lost 0 bases, and 7 bases had no gene match. The CDR3 protein is CAWSVGTALHEQFF. In DNA form, the CDR3 reads TGTGCCTGGAGTGTAGGGACAGCCCTACATGAGCAGTTCTTC.

The V gene is TRBV28, the J gene TRBJ2-5, with D perhaps TRBD2 (5 bases). This CDR3 has 14 amino acids. Trimming shortened V by 7 bases and J by 5 bases, and 17 bases separated the two germline ends. The germline V gene encodes CDR1 MDHEN and CDR2 SYDVKM. CDR3 in DNA: TGTGCCAGCACCACGGAGGCGGTAGGGGAGACCCAGTACTTC. Translation gives CASTTEAVGETQYF.

This rearrangement joins TRBV19 to TRBJ2-3; D ambiguous. Germline loops: CDR1 LNHDA, CDR2 SQIVND (reference sequence). CDR3 size: 15 residues. V lost 5 bases, J lost 8 bases, and 20 bases lay in between. The CDR3 is CASSPSRPSLGTQYF. CDR3 DNA sequence: TGTGCCAGTAGTCCCTCGAGGCCTTCTCTCGGTACGCAGTATTTT.

V gene TRBV10-3 combines with J gene TRBJ2-2; possibly TRBD2 for D (6 bases). The germline V gene has CDR1 ENHRY and CDR2 SYGVKD. CDR3 length: 14 residues. The V and J ends lost 10 bases and 3 bases respectively, with 15 bases between them. CDR3: CATLRGADTGELFF. Written as DNA, the CDR3 is TGTGCCACCCTCCGCGGGGCTGACACCGGGGAGCTGTTTTTT.

In regard to this clone: At one end the junction does not follow the germline gene, possibly because of a read error. CDR3 sequence reads: CASREGLAGYYNEQFF. In DNA form, the CDR3 reads TGTGCCAGCAGGGAAGGACTAGCGGGGTATTACAATGAGCAGTTCTTC. The chain recombines TRBV2 with TRBJ2-1; 12 nucleotides line up with TRBD2. The CDR3 runs to 16 residues. CDR1 is SNHLY and CDR2 is FYNNEI in the germline V gene.

The chain recombines TRBV5-5 with TRBJ2-7; 8 bases match TRBD2. Germline V gene lookup returns CDR1 SGHKS and CDR2 YYEKEE (reference sequence). This CDR3 is 15 amino acids long. The J segment lost 0 bases and the V segment lost 4 bases, leaving 6 bases of the junction unmatched. The CDR3, as DNA: TGTGCCAGCAGCCTCAGCGGGGGTAGCTCCTACGAGCAGTACGTC. Translated: CASSLSGGSSYEQYV.

The chain employs TRBV6-5 and TRBJ1-2; 8 positions agree with TRBD1. Trimming at V came to 3 bases and at J to 4 bases, leaving 4 bases not matched to a gene. Per germline, CDR1 MNHEY and CDR2 SVGAGI. The length of the CDR3 is 14 residues. The CDR3: CASSYSGQGYGYTF. Written as DNA, the CDR3 is TGTGCCAGCAGTTATAGTGGACAGGGCTATGGCTACACCTTC.

This clone is a singleton in its sample. This same CDR3 is encoded by further DNA sequences in the sample. The chain employs TRBV6-5 and TRBJ1-6; 8 bases align to TRBD1. From germline, CDR1 is MNHEY and CDR2 SVGAGI. The CDR3 is made up of 14 amino acids. Germline trimming cut 6 bases from V and 6 bases from J; bases unmatched to any gene: 4. CDR3 sequence: CASRGQGLNSPLHF. The CDR3 DNA reads TGTGCCAGCAGAGGACAGGGCCTTAATTCACCCCTCCACTTT.

Here the CDR3 DNA reads TGTGCCAGCAGCCCGGACAGGGCTCCCACGAACACTGAAGCTTTCTTT. This gives the protein CASSPDRAPTNTEAFF. The chain couples TRBV14 to TRBJ1-1; TRBD1 agrees at 8 bases. Germline loops: CDR1 SGHDN, CDR2 FVKESK. Unmatched junction bases numbered 8, after V lost 4 bases and J lost 1 base. The CDR3 runs 16 residues.

This chain connects TRBV3-1 (or the pseudogene TRBV3-2) to TRBJ2-7, with 13 bases lining up with TRBD2. The V gene end was trimmed by 8 bases and the J gene end by 6 bases; junction bases not matched to a gene: 7. This CDR3 has 14 amino acids. Germline loops: CDR1 LGHDT, CDR2 YNNKEL (reference sequence). The CDR3 spells CASPPTSGGSEQYV. CDR3 sequence (DNA): TGTGCCAGCCCACCGACTAGCGGGGGGTCCGAGCAGTACGTC.

CDR3 nucleotides: TGTGCCAGTACCGACCGGGATCAAAGTACCCAGCATTTT. The encoded protein is CASTDRDQSTQHF. The rearrangement uses TRBV19 and TRBJ1-5; D is unclear. The CDR3 length is 13 residues. Germline values: CDR1 LNHDA, CDR2 SQIVND (reference sequence). Trimming stripped 7 bases from V and 11 bases from J, with 18 bases between.

The V and J genes are TRBV6-6 and TRBJ2-3; possible D gene TRBD2, 5 bases. Germline CDR1 is MNHNY and CDR2 is SVGAGI (reference sequence). The length of the CDR3 is 15 residues. The ends were cut back, 7 bases at V and 1 base at J, with 15 bases in the middle. CDR3 bases: TGTGCCAGCACCCCGAGGATGGAGGGCACAGATACGCAGTATTTT. It is translated as CASTPRMEGTDTQYF.

This clone occurred once. CDR3: CASSLSYDLAQPQHF. CDR3 sequence (DNA): TGTGCCAGCAGTTTATCGTACGATCTGGCTCAGCCCCAGCATTTT. The chain is built from TRBV27 and TRBJ1-5; D unclear. Trimming removed 0 bases from V and 6 bases from J, with 12 bases in between. CDR1 and CDR2 from the germline V gene are MNHEY and SMNVEV (reference sequence). The CDR3 sequence is 15 residues long.

CDR3 amino acids: CAWSFPGQGGQPQHF. CDR3 nucleotide sequence: TGTGCCTGGAGTTTCCCCGGACAGGGGGGTCAGCCCCAGCATTTT. The V and J genes are TRBV30 and TRBJ1-5; 10 bases agree with TRBD1. V was clipped by 2 bases and J by 6 bases; unmatched bases: 7. The CDR3 sequence is 15 residues long. CDR1 is GTSNPN, CDR2 SVGIG, per germline (reference sequence).

V usage is TRBV20-1 and J usage is TRBJ2-5; D perhaps matches TRBD1 (6 bases). V was cut by 8 bases and J by 4 bases, with 8 bases left in between. The CDR3 runs to 10 residues. Germline assignment: CDR1 DFQATT and CDR2 SNEGSKA (reference sequence). The CDR3 is CSLQGETQYF. The CDR3 DNA sequence: TGCAGTTTACAGGGAGAGACCCAGTACTTC.

V is TRBV19 and J is TRBJ1-1; D ambiguous. V dropped 8 bases and J dropped 5 bases, with 9 bases sitting between them. This CDR3 comprises 11 residues. Germline lookup yields CDR1 LNHDA and CDR2 SQIVND (reference sequence). The CDR3 DNA sequence: TGTGCCAGTCACTTGAGGACTGAAGCTTTCTTT. The encoded protein is CASHLRTEAFF.